The 28 T cell receptor beta chains below were found in one sample sequenced in a study of technical replicates of blood from several donors. Libraries were prepared by immunoSEQ multiplex PCR; TCRdb keeps only in-frame clonotypes and omits some of them. Of 65,000 to 80,000 clones listed, 95% to 99% are singletons. The specimen sequenced was T cells isolated from PBMCs. Every receptor here comes from a human donor in good health.

The chain has TRBV2 and TRBJ2-2; D uncertain. The CDR3 covers 15 residues. Between the trimmed V and J ends, which lost 3 bases and 5 bases, there was a span of 13 bases. Germline CDR1 is SNHLY and CDR2 is FYNNEI. DNA for the CDR3: TGTGCCAGCAGTGATGAGGTTACAAGTACCGGGGAGCTGTTTTTT. The encoded protein is CASSDEVTSTGELFF.

CDR3 residues: CASSLPGLAGVYSSSYNEQFF. The CDR3 DNA sequence: TGTGCCAGCAGTTTACCGGGACTAGCGGGAGTCTACTCGAGCTCCTACAATGAGCAGTTCTTC. V usage is TRBV28 and J usage is TRBJ2-1; 14 bases line up with TRBD2. CDR1 is MDHEN, CDR2 SYDVKM, per germline. The CDR3 covers 21 residues. J gave up 0 bases and V 2 bases, and 12 bases lay outside the gene matches.

J is TRBJ1-2 and V is TRBV7-2, with 10 bases matching TRBD1. Germline assignment: CDR1 SGHTA and CDR2 FQGNSA. The V and J ends lost 3 bases and 5 bases, in that order; junction bases with no gene match: 3. This CDR3 spans 14 amino acids. CDR3 nucleotides: TGTGCCAGCAGCTTGGGGGACAGGGGTTATGGCTACACCTTC. It translates to CASSLGDRGYGYTF. Based on the CDR3 plus reference TRBV7-2 and TRBJ1-2, the full variable domain is GAGVSQSPSNKVTEKGKDVELRCDPISGHTALYWYRQSLGQGLEFLIYFQGNSAPDKSGLPSDRFSAERTGGSVSTLTIQRTQQEDSAVYLCASSLGDRGYGYTFGSGTRLTVV.

The rearrangement links TRBV7-9 to TRBJ2-5; TRBD1 matches at 8 bases. The J segment lost 5 bases and the V segment lost 5 bases, leaving 10 bases of the junction unmatched. Germline values: CDR1 SEHNR, CDR2 FQNEAQ (reference sequence). This CDR3 is 15 amino acids long. The CDR3 nucleotides are TGTGCCAGCAGCGGCGAGGGACAGGCAAGCGAGACCCAGTACTTC. It encodes CASSGEGQASETQYF.

This chain uses TRBV6-5 with TRBJ2-1; D gene ambiguous. The V end lost 8 bases, the J end lost 0 bases, and 8 bases lay between the germline ends. The CDR3 contains 13 residues. Germline-derived CDR1 and CDR2 are MNHEY and SVGAGI. For the CDR3, the DNA is TGTGCCAGCCGAGCGCTCTCCTACAATGAGCAGTTCTTC. Translation: CASRALSYNEQFF.

V gene TRBV7-8 combines with J gene TRBJ1-1, with D perhaps matching TRBD1 (6 bases). V gave up 5 bases and J gave up 4 bases, with 11 bases separating them. The V gene's germline CDR1 is SGHVS and CDR2 FQNEAQ. The CDR3 runs to 13 residues. CDR3 sequence reads: CASSPQGVTEAFF. In DNA, the CDR3 is TGTGCCAGCAGCCCACAGGGAGTCACTGAAGCTTTCTTT.

The V and J genes are TRBV7-2 and TRBJ1-2; perhaps TRBD1 as D (6 bases). Trimming shortened V by 3 bases and J by 8 bases, and 19 bases separated the two germline ends. The CDR3 extends over 15 amino acids. Looked up from germline, CDR1 is SGHTA and CDR2 is FQGNSA. The CDR3 reads CASSFVRTDGGGYTF. As DNA, the CDR3 is TGTGCCAGCAGCTTTGTCCGGACAGACGGTGGGGGCTACACCTTC.

This sequence joins TRBV6-1 and TRBJ2-7; 8 bases are a match to TRBD2. V dropped 8 bases and J dropped 2; count of bases not matched to a gene: 11. The CDR3 spans 15 residues. Germline CDR1 reads MNHNS; CDR2 reads SASEGT. The CDR3 protein is CASQPGGSFPYEQYF. CDR3 sequence (DNA): TGTGCCAGCCAACCGGGGGGGTCTTTCCCCTACGAGCAGTACTTC.

The V gene is TRBV11-2, the J gene TRBJ1-3; TRBD1 matches at 12 bases. After removal of 5 bases from V and 0 bases from J, the junction contained 11 bases not matched to a gene. The CDR3 runs 19 residues. Germline CDR1 is SGHAT and CDR2 is FQNNGV. The CDR3 nucleotides read TGTGCCAGCAGCCCCGGGACAGGGGGCCTCCTTTTCTCTGGAAACACCATATATTTT. Translation: CASSPGTGGLLFSGNTIYF. The full variable domain, completed using reference TRBV11-2 and TRBJ1-3, is EAGVAQSPRYKIIEKRQSVAFWCNPISGHATLYWYQQILGQGPKLLIQFQNNGVVDDSQLPKDRFSAERLKGVDSTLKIQPAKLEDSAVYLCASSPGTGGLLFSGNTIYFGEGSWLTVV.

CDR3 sequence (DNA): TGTGCCAGCAGCTTACATGGGGGCGAAACAGATACGCAGTATTTT. Translated, it gives CASSLHGGETDTQYF. The rearrangement joins TRBV7-9 to TRBJ2-3; tentatively, D is TRBD1 (6 bases). V lost 2 bases and J lost 3, with 12 bases in between. This CDR3 is built from 15 residues. Germline V gene data show CDR1 as SEHNR and CDR2 as FQNEAQ (reference sequence).

The chain recombines TRBV30 with TRBJ2-3; D is possibly TRBD2 (5 bases). This CDR3 is built from 17 residues. Germline CDR1 reads GTSNPN; CDR2 reads SVGIG (reference sequence). V was clipped by 0 bases and J by 2 bases, with 18 bases between them. The CDR3 DNA reads as TGTGCCTGGAGTGTAGGTGAGGAGGAGTCCCTCACAGATACGCAGTATTTT. Its protein product is CAWSVGEEESLTDTQYF.

This sequence joins TRBV7-8 and TRBJ2-7; D unresolved. Between the trimmed V and J ends, which lost 2 bases and 2 bases, there was a span of 7 bases. The germline gives CDR1 SGHVS, CDR2 FQNEAQ. This CDR3 region has 13 residues. The CDR3 DNA follows: TGTGCCAGCAGCTTACCCCTACCCTACGAGCAGTACTTC. Translated: CASSLPLPYEQYF.

The CDR3 nucleotides are TGTGCCATCAGTGTGGGAGGGCTGAGTACAGATACGCAGTATTTT. Translated, it gives CAISVGGLSTDTQYF. The J gene is TRBJ2-3, the V gene TRBV10-3; 7 nucleotides line up with TRBD2. V gave up 4 bases and J gave up 3 bases; unmatched junction bases: 7. This CDR3 region has 15 residues. Germline loops: CDR1 ENHRY, CDR2 SYGVKD.

This clone was counted once. The V and J genes are TRBV27 and TRBJ2-2; TRBD1 agrees at 11 bases. Germline V lookup: CDR1 MNHEY, CDR2 SMNVEV (reference sequence). The CDR3 covers 16 residues. Trimming at V came to 5 bases and at J to 5 bases, leaving 7 bases not matched to a gene. The CDR3, as DNA: TGTGCCAGCAGTCTGGACAGGGGGCTTATAACCGGGGAGCTGTTTTTT. Amino acids: CASSLDRGLITGELFF.

The chain has TRBV11-3 and TRBJ2-7; no clear D gene. The germline V gene has CDR1 SGHNT and CDR2 YENEEA. Trimming removed 3 bases at V and 0 bases at J, with 6 bases between. There are 13 residues in the CDR3. As DNA, the CDR3 is TGTGCCAGCAGCTTTGAGAGCTCCTACGAGCAGTACTTC. It encodes CASSFESSYEQYF.

The CDR3 coding sequence is TGCGCCAGCAGCCAATCTCTTAGCGGGAGGGCCGGGGAGCTGTTTTTT. Protein: CASSQSLSGRAGELFF. J is TRBJ2-2 and V is TRBV4-3, with 11 bases fitting TRBD2. Germline assignment: CDR1 LGHNA and CDR2 YSLEER. There are 16 residues in the CDR3. The junction had 5 bases not matched to a gene; V was cut back by 2 bases and J by 6 bases.

The rearrangement links TRBV30 to TRBJ2-7; tentative D call: TRBD1 (6 bases). The ends were cut back, 0 bases at V and 2 bases at J, with 11 bases in the middle. The CDR3 has 14 amino acids. Germline V gene lookup returns CDR1 GTSNPN and CDR2 SVGIG (reference sequence). CDR3 residues: CAWSVRGGTYEQYF. Written as DNA, the CDR3 is TGTGCCTGGAGTGTACGAGGGGGAACCTACGAGCAGTACTTC.

The CDR3 sequence: CASSLKSLLVIETQYF. The CDR3, as DNA: TGTGCCAGCAGCTTGAAAAGCCTTCTAGTCATCGAGACCCAGTACTTC. The chain combines TRBV5-4 with TRBJ2-5; D is ambiguous. Trimming shortened V by 1 base and J by 5 bases, and 18 bases separated the two germline ends. Germline V lookup: CDR1 SGHNT, CDR2 YYREEE (reference sequence). The CDR3 covers 16 residues.

The V and J genes are TRBV4-1 and TRBJ2-2, with 9 positions matching TRBD2. The length of the CDR3 is 16 residues. Germline CDR1 reads MGHRA; CDR2 reads YSYEKL. The V gene end was trimmed by 3 bases and the J gene end by 5 bases; junction bases not matched to a gene: 7. CDR3 loop: CASSQVAGAETGELFF. The CDR3 DNA reads as TGCGCCAGCAGCCAGGTAGCGGGAGCGGAAACCGGGGAGCTGTTTTTT.

CDR3: CASRPGADTGELFF. The CDR3 DNA follows: TGCGCCAGCAGACCCGGAGCCGACACCGGGGAGCTGTTTTTT. The V gene is TRBV5-1, the J gene TRBJ2-2; D gene uncertain. In germline, CDR1 is SGHRS, CDR2 YFSETQ. With 5 bases removed from V and 3 bases from J, the gap between germline ends came to 11 bases. This CDR3 has 14 residues.

The CDR3 sequence: CASRIYNEQFF. Written as DNA, the CDR3 is TGTGCCAGCAGAATATACAATGAGCAGTTCTTC. The chain combines TRBV6-5 with TRBJ2-1, with no clear D. The CDR3 loop spans 11 amino acids. CDR1 is MNHEY and CDR2 is SVGAGI in the germline V gene. V was clipped by 6 bases and J by 4 bases, with 4 bases between them.

The chain combines TRBV28 with TRBJ1-4; TRBD1 aligns across 9 bases. There are 13 residues in the CDR3. From germline, CDR1 is MDHEN and CDR2 SYDVKM. V was pared by 7 bases and J by 9 bases, with 6 bases of the junction left unmatched. DNA of the CDR3: TGTGCCAGCAAGGGACAGGGCATTCAAAAACTGTTTTTT. It specifies CASKGQGIQKLFF.

The V call is TRBV19, the J call TRBJ2-5; 8 bases align to TRBD2. The germline gives CDR1 LNHDA, CDR2 SQIVND (reference sequence). J gave up 4 bases and V 1 base, and 2 bases lay outside the gene matches. The CDR3 is 14 amino acids. The CDR3 here is CASSIGLARETQYF. In DNA form, the CDR3 reads TGTGCCAGTAGTATAGGACTAGCGCGAGAGACCCAGTACTTC.

V gene TRBV27 combines with J gene TRBJ1-1, with 8 positions matching TRBD1. CDR1 and CDR2 from the germline V gene are MNHEY and SMNVEV (reference sequence). This CDR3 is 14 amino acids long. The V and J ends lost 4 bases and 1 base, in that order; junction bases with no gene match: 2. CDR3 DNA: TGTGCCAGCAGTTACGACAGGGGGAACACTGAAGCTTTCTTT. Protein product: CASSYDRGNTEAFF.

Written as DNA, the CDR3 is TGTGCCAGCAGCCAAGGGACAGGGAACGGAAACACCATATATTTT. It specifies CASSQGTGNGNTIYF. The V and J genes are TRBV7-9 and TRBJ1-3; TRBD1 matches 9 bases. The CDR3 runs to 15 residues. The trim removed 5 bases at V and 4 bases at J, leaving 6 bases unmatched. Per germline, CDR1 SEHNR and CDR2 FQNEAQ (reference sequence).

This clone was observed a single time. V gene TRBV6-6 combines with J gene TRBJ2-5; TRBD2 agrees at 13 bases. Unmatched junction bases numbered 5, after V lost 5 bases and J lost 5 bases. Germline values: CDR1 MNHNY, CDR2 SVGAGI (reference sequence). The CDR3 runs to 15 residues. The CDR3 spells CASSLLAGGGETQYF. Here the CDR3 DNA reads TGTGCCAGCAGTCTACTAGCGGGAGGGGGTGAGACCCAGTACTTC.

This rearrangement joins TRBV19 to TRBJ1-5; no definite D call. The CDR3 spans 18 residues. Trimming shortened V by 1 base and J by 0 bases, and 16 bases separated the two germline ends. Germline V lookup: CDR1 LNHDA, CDR2 SQIVND (reference sequence). The CDR3 DNA reads as TGTGCCAGTAGTATAGCCTCGGCCGGGGTAGGTAGCAATCAGCCCCAGCATTTT. It yields the protein CASSIASAGVGSNQPQHF.

The chain carries TRBV19 and TRBJ2-2; TRBD2 aligns across 14 bases. Germline V lookup: CDR1 LNHDA, CDR2 SQIVND (reference sequence). V dropped 4 bases and J dropped 4; count of bases not matched to a gene: 5. The CDR3 length is 17 residues. In DNA, the CDR3 is TGTGCCAGTAGTAGGGGACTAGCGGGAGTATTCACCGGGGAGCTGTTTTTT. Translated, it gives CASSRGLAGVFTGELFF.